Shown below are 25 T cell receptor beta chains from a single sample sequenced in a study of T cell responses to AZD1222 COVID-19 vaccine. Some clones are missing from TCRdb's copy, which holds only in-frame ones; the method was immunoSEQ multiplex PCR. This sample has 120,000 or so clones; 87% occur once, and the top ten carry 8.5% to 12%. This material consisted of peripheral blood, taken on day 0 of AZD1222 vaccination. All receptors come from an adult in good health.

The chain employs TRBV6-5 and TRBJ1-5, with D unresolved. The V end lost 1 base, the J end lost 5 bases, and 3 bases lay between the germline ends. Germline V gene data show CDR1 as MNHEY and CDR2 as SVGAGI. The CDR3 contains 12 residues. The CDR3 here is CASSYLDQPQHF. The DNA for the CDR3 is TGTGCCAGCAGTTACTTAGATCAGCCCCAGCATTTT.

CDR3 in amino acids: CASSPTSGSFIYF. DNA of the CDR3: TGTGCCAGTAGTCCGACTAGCGGCTCCTTCATTTATTTT. The chain recombines TRBV19 with TRBJ2-3, with 9 nucleotides matching TRBD2. In germline, CDR1 is LNHDA, CDR2 SQIVND (reference sequence). The CDR3 spans 13 residues. The V gene end was trimmed by 5 bases and the J gene end by 15 bases; junction bases not matched to a gene: 12.

This clone was found a few times. V gene TRBV6-6 combines with J gene TRBJ1-2, with D possibly matching TRBD1 (5 bases). The germline V gene encodes CDR1 MNHNY and CDR2 SVGAGI (reference sequence). Trimming pared 2 bases from V and 1 base from J, leaving 14 bases between. CDR3 length equals 16 residues. The CDR3 coding sequence is TGTGCCAGCAGTTACCTTCGGGGGGACTTTAACTATGGCTACACCTTC. It codes for CASSYLRGDFNYGYTF.

The chain has TRBV30 and TRBJ1-1; D gene uncertain. V gave up 4 bases and J gave up 5 bases, with 14 bases separating them. CDR1 GTSNPN and CDR2 SVGIG come from the germline V gene (reference sequence). The CDR3 covers 13 residues. The CDR3 DNA reads TGTGCCTGGAAGTTTGGATCGGGGACTGAAGCTTTCTTT. Its protein product is CAWKFGSGTEAFF.

The chain recombines TRBV9 with TRBJ2-1; 8 positions agree with TRBD2. The CDR3 consists of 15 residues. Per germline, CDR1 SGDLS and CDR2 YYNGEE. The V gene end was trimmed by 4 bases and the J gene end by 3 bases; junction bases not matched to a gene: 6. The CDR3 sequence: CASSPRAGDYNEQFF. CDR3 sequence (DNA): TGTGCCAGCAGCCCTCGAGCGGGAGACTACAATGAGCAGTTCTTC. Complete variable domain (other parts from reference TRBV9 and TRBJ2-1): DSGVTQTPKHLITATGQRVTLRCSPRSGDLSVYWYQQSLDQGLQFLIQYYNGEERAKGNILERFSAQQFPDLHSELNLSSLELGDSALYFCASSPRAGDYNEQFFGPGTRLTVL.

The CDR3 loop reads CASSPRGDPNYGYTF. Here the CDR3 DNA reads TGTGCCAGCAGCCCCCGGGGAGACCCCAACTATGGCTACACCTTC. J is TRBJ1-2 and V is TRBV9; D unclear. V lost 4 bases to trimming and J lost 2 bases, with 15 bases between them. Germline V gene data show CDR1 as SGDLS and CDR2 as YYNGEE. This CDR3 has 15 residues.

In this sample, this clone turned up once. V is TRBV5-6 and J is TRBJ2-7; possible D gene TRBD2, 5 bases. The V end was cut by 3 bases, the J end by 6 bases, with 10 bases between. Germline assignment: CDR1 SGHDT and CDR2 YYEEEE. The CDR3 is made up of 12 amino acids. Written as DNA, the CDR3 is TGTGCCAGCAGCTGGAGCGGCGGCGAGCAGTACTTC. Encoded protein: CASSWSGGEQYF.

This clone was found once. The rearrangement uses TRBV15 and TRBJ2-5; the D is unclear. The CDR3 covers 15 residues. Germline V CDR1 and CDR2: LNHNV, YYDKDF (reference sequence). The V end was cut by 2 bases, the J end by 2 bases, with 12 bases between. CDR3 sequence reads: CATSRNLGSQETQYF. The CDR3 nucleotides read TGTGCCACCAGCAGAAACTTGGGTTCTCAAGAGACCCAGTACTTC. The whole variable domain, filled in from reference TRBV15 and TRBJ2-5, reads DAMVIQNPRYQVTQFGKPVTLSCSQTLNHNVMYWYQQKSSQAPKLLFHYYDKDFNNEADTPDNFQSRRPNTSFCFLDIRSPGLGDTAMYLCATSRNLGSQETQYFGPGTRLLVL.

The rearrangement joins TRBV6-5 to TRBJ1-1; D gene unclear. V was pared by 2 bases and J by 2 bases, with 9 bases between. The CDR3 covers 14 residues. The germline V gene encodes CDR1 MNHEY and CDR2 SVGAGI. The CDR3, as DNA: TGTGCCAGCAGTTACGGTGCAATTAACACTGAAGCTTTCTTT. This gives the protein CASSYGAINTEAFF.

The V and J genes are TRBV29-1 and TRBJ2-1, with TRBD1 matching 9 bases. CDR3 length: 14 residues. V was pared by 6 bases and J by 7 bases, with 10 bases of the junction left unmatched. In germline, CDR1 is SQVTM, CDR2 ANQGSEA. The CDR3 loop is CSVEPGQGMNEQFF. For the CDR3, the DNA is TGCAGCGTCGAGCCGGGACAGGGTATGAATGAGCAGTTCTTC.

The chain recombines TRBV6-5 with TRBJ2-5; the D is unclear. From germline, CDR1 is MNHEY and CDR2 SVGAGI. CDR3 length: 11 residues. Trimming stripped 8 bases from V and 4 bases from J, with 8 bases between. CDR3 amino acids: CASRRVETQYF. CDR3 nucleotides: TGTGCCAGCCGGCGAGTAGAGACCCAGTACTTC.

The chain is built from TRBV3-1 (or the pseudogene TRBV3-2) and TRBJ1-1, with TRBD1 as a possible D gene (5 bases). CDR3 size: 15 residues. The ends were cut back, 0 bases at V and 1 base at J, with 9 bases in the middle. Germline V lookup: CDR1 LGHDT, CDR2 YNNKEL (reference sequence). CDR3 DNA sequence: TGTGCCAGCAGCCAAGACGCAGGGTGGAACACTGAAGCTTTCTTT. It codes for CASSQDAGWNTEAFF.

The rearrangement uses TRBV19 and TRBJ2-7, with 7 bases matching TRBD1. Germline CDR1 is LNHDA and CDR2 is SQIVND (reference sequence). Trimming removed 5 bases from V and 2 bases from J; junction bases left unmatched: 3. CDR3 length: 13 residues. DNA of the CDR3: TGTGCCAGTAGTCACACAGGGGCCTACGAGCAGTACTTC. It is translated as CASSHTGAYEQYF.

The genes are TRBV19 and TRBJ1-5, with D unclear. Germline V lookup: CDR1 LNHDA, CDR2 SQIVND (reference sequence). The CDR3 has 14 amino acids. Deletions cut 3 bases from V and 4 bases from J, with 10 bases between. The CDR3 protein is CASSILPGNQPQHF. CDR3 nucleotides: TGTGCCAGTAGTATCCTCCCGGGAAATCAGCCCCAGCATTTT.

The chain combines TRBV15 with TRBJ1-4; perhaps TRBD1 as D (5 bases). The CDR3 totals 17 residues. The germline gives CDR1 LNHNV, CDR2 YYDKDF (reference sequence). V was clipped by 1 base and J by 2 bases, with 14 bases between them. CDR3 nucleotides: TGTGCCACCAGCAGAGTGGGGGTGGGGGAGACTAATGAAAAACTGTTTTTT. Protein product: CATSRVGVGETNEKLFF.

This clone came up a few times. V and J are TRBV7-2 and TRBJ2-7; D possibly corresponds to TRBD2 (6 bases). CDR3 length: 14 amino acids. Trimming cost V 7 bases and J 2 bases, with 15 bases left between them. The germline V gene has CDR1 SGHTA and CDR2 FQGNSA. The CDR3 is CASIDQGLPYEQYF. The CDR3 DNA is TGTGCCAGCATAGACCAGGGACTGCCCTACGAGCAGTACTTC.

V and J are TRBV5-6 and TRBJ1-6, with a possible D match to TRBD1 (5 bases). Germline values: CDR1 SGHDT, CDR2 YYEEEE. The CDR3 sequence is 14 residues long. Trimming shortened V by 1 base and J by 7 bases, and 9 bases separated the two germline ends. The CDR3 nucleotides are TGTGCCAGCAGCTTGTCAGGGAGGAATTCACCCCTCCACTTT. This translates into CASSLSGRNSPLHF.

The CDR3 DNA reads TGCGCCAGCAGAGCGGACTACCAGCCCCAGCATTTT. Its translation: CASRADYQPQHF. The rearrangement uses TRBV10-1 and TRBJ1-5; D gene ambiguous. Germline assignment: CDR1 WNHNN and CDR2 SYGVQD (reference sequence). Trimming removed 6 bases at V and 7 bases at J, with 10 bases between. This CDR3 spans 12 amino acids.

J is TRBJ2-7 and V is TRBV30; 10 nucleotides agree with TRBD1. Germline values: CDR1 GTSNPN, CDR2 SVGIG (reference sequence). The trim removed 0 bases at V and 1 base at J, leaving 3 bases unmatched. The CDR3 covers 15 residues. CDR3 DNA: TGTGCCTGGAGTGTACGGACAGGGGGTTCCTACGAGCAGTACTTC. Protein sequence: CAWSVRTGGSYEQYF.

The chain recombines TRBV6-2 or TRBV6-3 with TRBJ1-1; 7 bases agree with TRBD1. The V segment lost 2 bases and the J segment 0 bases; nucleotides outside the gene matches: 0. This CDR3 has 14 amino acids. Germline V gives CDR1 MNHEY, CDR2 SVGEGT. CDR3 protein: CASSYDRVNTEAFF. The CDR3 DNA follows: TGTGCCAGCAGTTACGACAGGGTGAACACTGAAGCTTTCTTT.

The chain couples TRBV2 to TRBJ2-7; a possible D gene is TRBD1 (6 bases). Germline V CDR1 and CDR2: SNHLY, FYNNEI. Trimming stripped 6 bases from V and 7 bases from J, with 13 bases between. The CDR3 spans 12 residues. Here the CDR3 reads CASSEDSFEQYF. The CDR3 nucleotides read TGTGCCAGCAGCGAGGACAGCTTTGAGCAGTACTTC.

This clone has only one observation. At one end the junction does not follow the germline gene, possibly because of a read error. The rearrangement links TRBV5-5 to TRBJ2-7; possibly TRBD2 for D (5 bases). Per the germline V gene, CDR1 is SGHKS and CDR2 is YYEKEE (reference sequence). The CDR3 consists of 13 residues. CDR3 in amino acids: CASILIGPGEQYF. The CDR3 nucleotides read TGTGCCAGCATCTTGATAGGGCCGGGGGAGCAGTACTTC.

V usage is TRBV18 and J usage is TRBJ2-7, with TRBD1 matching over 10 bases. Germline V CDR1 and CDR2: KGHSH, LQKENI. The CDR3 runs 13 residues. Trimming took 2 bases from V and 5 from J; bases not matched to a gene: 0. The CDR3 DNA reads TGTGCCAGCTCACCAGGGACAGGGGACGAGCAGTACTTC. Protein product: CASSPGTGDEQYF.

Concerning this clone: Other DNA sequences in the same sample also yield this CDR3. This chain joins TRBV20-1 and TRBJ2-5, with D unclear. Germline V gene sequence: CDR1 DFQATT, CDR2 SNEGSKA (reference sequence). Trimming cost V 3 bases and J 4 bases, with 3 bases left between them. The CDR3 totals 10 residues. CDR3 protein: CSARVETQYF. In nucleotides, the CDR3 is TGCAGTGCTAGGGTAGAGACCCAGTACTTC.

The genes are TRBV7-9 and TRBJ2-1; TRBD2 matches at 8 bases. The length of the CDR3 is 15 residues. CDR1 SEHNR and CDR2 FQNEAQ come from the germline V gene (reference sequence). The trim removed 4 bases at V and 10 bases at J, leaving 12 bases unmatched. CDR3 sequence reads: CASSSTGGGPYEQFF. The CDR3 coding sequence is TGTGCCAGCAGCTCCACCGGGGGGGGGCCGTACGAGCAGTTCTTC.